These T cell receptor beta chains were read from a single sample in a study of blood T cell repertoires in COVID-19. Profiling relied on immunoSEQ multiplex PCR, and the TCRdb table lists in-frame clones only, not all of them. The data show about 400,000 clones, roughly nine tenths seen once. The sequenced material came from peripheral blood. These receptors were collected from a man aged 35 to 55 with acute or convalescent COVID-19. CDR3s leave out the opening cysteine and the closing phenylalanine or tryptophan. Each record gives: V gene, clone size, CDR3 protein. The size of a clone is reported for some rows only, either as once, few or many, or as a class for expanded clones.

TRBV5-4	NA	ASSLDFNEQF
TRBV18	NA	ASSPGQDNEKLF
TRBV5-4	NA	ASSLGGFGGREETQY
TRBV11-2	NA	AIRDRALAGAGTGELF
TRBV10-3	NA	AISDSNPGEIQETQY
TRBV28	NA	ASSSLRSVHTDTQY
TRBV29-1	NA	SVERESGTEAF
TRBV25-1	NA	ASSDSPGQGGYGYT
TRBV4-1	NA	ASSRSGTSSYEQY
TRBV6-5	NA	ASSYFQAQGKLF
TRBV6-4	once	ASTTPGVSNSPLH
TRBV9	NA	ASSAGGESYNSPLH
TRBV12-3/TRBV12-4	NA	ASSFGGETQY
TRBV5-1	NA	ASSSNPGTSGYNEQF
TRBV20-1	NA	SASSDDAGAGGRKTQY
TRBV24-1	few	ATSAGVPGTSGRNEQF
TRBV11-2	NA	ASSPGLAYEQY
TRBV20-1	NA	SAYIREQF
TRBV27	NA	ASSSLGTAGVSVTLH
TRBV29-1	NA	SAGTGADTEAF
TRBV6-5	NA	ASSYSRAMNTGELF
TRBV12-2	NA	ASRLAGGSGNTIY
TRBV9	NA	ASSVGFATSGTPDTQY
TRBV13	NA	ASSSRQGQQPQH